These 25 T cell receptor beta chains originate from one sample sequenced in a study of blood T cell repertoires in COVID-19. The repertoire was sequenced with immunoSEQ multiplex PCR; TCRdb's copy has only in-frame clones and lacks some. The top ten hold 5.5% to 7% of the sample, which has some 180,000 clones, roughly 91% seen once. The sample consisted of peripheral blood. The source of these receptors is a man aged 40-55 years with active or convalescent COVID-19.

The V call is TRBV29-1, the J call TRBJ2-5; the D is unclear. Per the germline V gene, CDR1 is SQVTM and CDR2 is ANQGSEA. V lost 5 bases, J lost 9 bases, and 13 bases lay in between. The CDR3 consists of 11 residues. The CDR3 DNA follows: TGCAGCGTTCCCGTAGGCGCGGCCCAGTACTTC. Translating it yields CSVPVGAAQYF.

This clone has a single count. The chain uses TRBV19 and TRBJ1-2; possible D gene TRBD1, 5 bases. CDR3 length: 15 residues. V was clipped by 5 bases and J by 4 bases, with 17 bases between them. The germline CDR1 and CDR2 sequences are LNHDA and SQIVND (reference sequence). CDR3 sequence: CASSPDPGLLYGYTF. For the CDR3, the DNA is TGTGCCAGTAGTCCCGACCCGGGACTACTCTATGGCTACACCTTC. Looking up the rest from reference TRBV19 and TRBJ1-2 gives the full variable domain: DGGITQSPKYLFRKEGQNVTLSCEQNLNHDAMYWYRQDPGQGLRLIYYSQIVNDFQKGDIAEGYSVSREKKESFPLTVTSAQKNPTAFYLCASSPDPGLLYGYTFGSGTRLTVV.

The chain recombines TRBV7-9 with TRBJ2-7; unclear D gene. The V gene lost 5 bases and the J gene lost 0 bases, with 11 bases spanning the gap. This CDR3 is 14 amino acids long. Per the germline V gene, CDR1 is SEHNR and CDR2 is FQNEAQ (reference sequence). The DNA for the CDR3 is TGTGCCAGCAGCCCAGACAAGAGCTCCTACGAGCAGTACTTC. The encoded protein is CASSPDKSSYEQYF.

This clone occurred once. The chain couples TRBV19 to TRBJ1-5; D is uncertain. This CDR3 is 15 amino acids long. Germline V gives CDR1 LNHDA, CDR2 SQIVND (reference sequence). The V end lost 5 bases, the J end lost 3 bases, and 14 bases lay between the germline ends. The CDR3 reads CASSRWAADNQPQHF. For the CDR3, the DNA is TGTGCCAGTAGTCGGTGGGCAGCGGACAATCAGCCCCAGCATTTT.

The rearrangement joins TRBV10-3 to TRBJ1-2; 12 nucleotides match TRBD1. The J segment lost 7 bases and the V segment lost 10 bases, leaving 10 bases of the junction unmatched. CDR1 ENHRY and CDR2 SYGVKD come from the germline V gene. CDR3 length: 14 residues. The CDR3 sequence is CATTGTGGIGGYTF. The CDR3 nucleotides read TGTGCCACAACCGGGACAGGGGGCATCGGTGGCTACACCTTC.

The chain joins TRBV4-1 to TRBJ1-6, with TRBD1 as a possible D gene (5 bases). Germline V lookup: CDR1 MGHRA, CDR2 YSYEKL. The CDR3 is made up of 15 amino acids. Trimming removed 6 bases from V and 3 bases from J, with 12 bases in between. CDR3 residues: CASSSGFFYNSPLHF. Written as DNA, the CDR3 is TGCGCCAGCAGTTCAGGGTTTTTCTATAATTCACCCCTCCACTTT.

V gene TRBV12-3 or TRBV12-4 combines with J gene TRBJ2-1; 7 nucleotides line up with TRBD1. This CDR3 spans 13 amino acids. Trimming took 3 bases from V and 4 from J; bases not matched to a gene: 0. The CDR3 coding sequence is TGTGCCAGCAGTTTCAGGGGGTACAATGAGCAGTTCTTC. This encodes CASSFRGYNEQFF.

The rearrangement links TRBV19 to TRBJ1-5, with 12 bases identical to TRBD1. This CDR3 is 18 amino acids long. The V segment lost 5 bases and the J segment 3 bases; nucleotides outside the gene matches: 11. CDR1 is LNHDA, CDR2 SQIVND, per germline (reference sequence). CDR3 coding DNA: TGTGCCAGTAGTCCAAGGGGACAGGGGGCGAGGGACAATCAGCCCCAGCATTTT. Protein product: CASSPRGQGARDNQPQHF. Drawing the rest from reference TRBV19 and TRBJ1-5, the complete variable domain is DGGITQSPKYLFRKEGQNVTLSCEQNLNHDAMYWYRQDPGQGLRLIYYSQIVNDFQKGDIAEGYSVSREKKESFPLTVTSAQKNPTAFYLCASSPRGQGARDNQPQHFGDGTRLSIL.

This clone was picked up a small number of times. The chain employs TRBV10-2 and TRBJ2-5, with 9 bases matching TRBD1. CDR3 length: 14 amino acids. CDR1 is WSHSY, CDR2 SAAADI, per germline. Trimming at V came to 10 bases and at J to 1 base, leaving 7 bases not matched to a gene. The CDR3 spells CAIQRGQGQETQYF. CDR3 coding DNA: TGCGCCATTCAAAGGGGACAGGGCCAAGAGACCCAGTACTTC.

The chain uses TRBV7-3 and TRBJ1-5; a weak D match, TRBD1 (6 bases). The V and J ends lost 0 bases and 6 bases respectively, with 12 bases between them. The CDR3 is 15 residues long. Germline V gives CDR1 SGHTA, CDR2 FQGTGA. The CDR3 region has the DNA TGTGCCAGCAGCTTAACCGGACAGAAGGGTCAGCCCCAGCATTTT. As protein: CASSLTGQKGQPQHF. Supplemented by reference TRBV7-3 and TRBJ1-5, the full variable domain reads GAGVSQTPSNKVTEKGKYVELRCDPISGHTALYWYRQSLGQGPEFLIYFQGTGAADDSGLPNDRFFAVRPEGSVSTLKIQRTERGDSAVYLCASSLTGQKGQPQHFGDGTRLSIL.

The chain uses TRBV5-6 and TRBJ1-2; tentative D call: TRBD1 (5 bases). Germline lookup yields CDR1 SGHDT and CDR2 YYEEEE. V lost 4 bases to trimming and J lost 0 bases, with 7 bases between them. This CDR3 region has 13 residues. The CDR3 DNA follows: TGTGCCAGCAGCCCGGACACTAACTATGGCTACACCTTC. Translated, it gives CASSPDTNYGYTF. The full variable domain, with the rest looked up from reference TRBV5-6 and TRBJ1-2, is DAGVTQSPTHLIKTRGQQVTLRCSPKSGHDTVSWYQQALGQGPQFIFQYYEEEERQRGNFPDRFSGHQFPNYSSELNVNALLLGDSALYLCASSPDTNYGYTFGSGTRLTVV.

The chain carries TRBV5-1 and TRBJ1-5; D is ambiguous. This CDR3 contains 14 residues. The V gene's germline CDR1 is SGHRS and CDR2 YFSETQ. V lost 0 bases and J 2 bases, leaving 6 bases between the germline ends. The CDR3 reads CASSLDGGNQPQHF. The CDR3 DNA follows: TGCGCCAGCAGCTTGGATGGAGGCAATCAGCCCCAGCATTTT.

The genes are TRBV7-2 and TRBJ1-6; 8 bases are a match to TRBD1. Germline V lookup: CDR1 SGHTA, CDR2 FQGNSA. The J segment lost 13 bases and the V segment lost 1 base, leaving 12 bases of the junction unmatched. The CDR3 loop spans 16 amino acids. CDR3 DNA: TGTGCCAGCAGCTTAGTGTTCGACAGGGGCGTTTTTCCCCTCCACTTT. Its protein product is CASSLVFDRGVFPLHF.

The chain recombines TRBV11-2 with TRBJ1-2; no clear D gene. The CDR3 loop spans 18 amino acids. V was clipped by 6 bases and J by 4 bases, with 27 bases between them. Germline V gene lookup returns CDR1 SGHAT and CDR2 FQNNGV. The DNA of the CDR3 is TGTGCCAGCAGTAAGCTAACGGGTGCTATCGCCTCCGGCTATGGCTACACCTTC. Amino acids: CASSKLTGAIASGYGYTF.

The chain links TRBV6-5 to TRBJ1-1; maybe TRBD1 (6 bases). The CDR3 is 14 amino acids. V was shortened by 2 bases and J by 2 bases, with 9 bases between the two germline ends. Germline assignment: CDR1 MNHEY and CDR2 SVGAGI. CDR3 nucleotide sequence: TGTGCCAGCAGTTACAGGACAGCCAACACTGAAGCTTTCTTT. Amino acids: CASSYRTANTEAFF.

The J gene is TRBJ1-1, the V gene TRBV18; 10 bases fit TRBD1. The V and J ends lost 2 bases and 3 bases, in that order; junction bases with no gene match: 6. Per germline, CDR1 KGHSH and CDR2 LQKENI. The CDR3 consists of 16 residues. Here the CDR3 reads CASSPVTGQGYTEAFF. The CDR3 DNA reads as TGTGCCAGCTCACCAGTAACGGGACAGGGGTACACTGAAGCTTTCTTT.

The CDR3: CASCKSGTGFSYEQYF. CDR3 bases: TGTGCCAGCTGTAAGTCCGGGACAGGATTCTCCTACGAGCAGTACTTC. V and J are TRBV18 and TRBJ2-7; 8 positions agree with TRBD1. V dropped 7 bases and J dropped 0; count of bases not matched to a gene: 11. Per the germline V gene, CDR1 is KGHSH and CDR2 is LQKENI. The CDR3 is 16 residues long. The full variable domain, rest sourced from reference TRBV18 and TRBJ2-7, is NAGVMQNPRHLVRRRGQEARLRCSPMKGHSHVYWYRQLPEEGLKFMVYLQKENIIDESGMPKERFSAEFPKEGPSILRIQQVVRGDSAAYFCASCKSGTGFSYEQYFGPGTRLTVT.

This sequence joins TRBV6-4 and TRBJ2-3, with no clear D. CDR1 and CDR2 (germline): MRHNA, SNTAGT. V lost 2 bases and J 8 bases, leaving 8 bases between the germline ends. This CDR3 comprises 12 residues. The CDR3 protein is CASSDTFGTQYF. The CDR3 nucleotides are TGTGCCAGCAGTGACACTTTTGGTACGCAGTATTTT.

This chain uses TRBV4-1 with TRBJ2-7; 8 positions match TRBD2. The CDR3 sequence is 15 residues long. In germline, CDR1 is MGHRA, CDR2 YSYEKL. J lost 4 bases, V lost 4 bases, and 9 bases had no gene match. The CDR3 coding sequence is TGCGCCAGCAGCCCGACCGGGACTAGTGGTTACGAGCAGTACTTC. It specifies CASSPTGTSGYEQYF.

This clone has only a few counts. CDR3 DNA: TGTGCCAGCAGTTTACAGGGGTGGAACACTGAAGCTTTCTTT. It is translated as CASSLQGWNTEAFF. The genes are TRBV5-6 and TRBJ1-1; 7 bases fit TRBD1. V dropped 5 bases and J dropped 1; count of bases not matched to a gene: 5. The CDR3 extends over 14 amino acids. CDR1 is SGHDT, CDR2 YYEEEE, per germline. The full variable domain, in which reference TRBV5-6 and TRBJ1-1 provide the parts outside the CDR3, is DAGVTQSPTHLIKTRGQQVTLRCSPKSGHDTVSWYQQALGQGPQFIFQYYEEEERQRGNFPDRFSGHQFPNYSSELNVNALLLGDSALYLCASSLQGWNTEAFFGQGTRLTVV.

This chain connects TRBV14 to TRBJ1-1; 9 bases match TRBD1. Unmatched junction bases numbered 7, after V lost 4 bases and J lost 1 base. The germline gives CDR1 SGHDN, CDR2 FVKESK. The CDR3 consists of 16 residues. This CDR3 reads CASSRVWDRENTEAFF. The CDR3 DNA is TGTGCCAGCAGCCGAGTATGGGACAGGGAGAACACTGAAGCTTTCTTT.

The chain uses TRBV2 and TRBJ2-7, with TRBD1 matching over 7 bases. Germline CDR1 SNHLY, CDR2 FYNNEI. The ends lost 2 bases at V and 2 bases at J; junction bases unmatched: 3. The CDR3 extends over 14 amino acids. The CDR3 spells CASSESDRAYEQYF. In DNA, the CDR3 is TGTGCCAGCAGTGAAAGCGACAGGGCCTACGAGCAGTACTTC.

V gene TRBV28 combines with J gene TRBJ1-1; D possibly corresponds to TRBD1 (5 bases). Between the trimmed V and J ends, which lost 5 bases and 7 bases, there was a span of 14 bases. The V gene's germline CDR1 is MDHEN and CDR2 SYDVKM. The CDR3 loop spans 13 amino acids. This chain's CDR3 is CASSAPGANEAFF. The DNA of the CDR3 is TGTGCCAGCAGTGCCCCTGGGGCGAATGAAGCTTTCTTT.

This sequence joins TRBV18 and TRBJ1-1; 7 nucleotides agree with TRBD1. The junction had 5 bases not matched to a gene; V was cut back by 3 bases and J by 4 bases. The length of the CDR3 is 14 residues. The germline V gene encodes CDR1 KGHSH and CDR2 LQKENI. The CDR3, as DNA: TGTGCCAGCTCACCTTCACAGGGGAGCACTGAAGCTTTCTTT. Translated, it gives CASSPSQGSTEAFF.

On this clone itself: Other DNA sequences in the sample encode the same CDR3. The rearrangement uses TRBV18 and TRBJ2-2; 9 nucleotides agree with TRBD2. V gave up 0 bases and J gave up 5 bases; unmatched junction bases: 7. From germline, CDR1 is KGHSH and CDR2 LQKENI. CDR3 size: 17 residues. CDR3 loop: CASSPPGSGSGTGELFF. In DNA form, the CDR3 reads TGTGCCAGCTCACCACCGGGTAGCGGGAGTGGTACCGGGGAGCTGTTTTTT. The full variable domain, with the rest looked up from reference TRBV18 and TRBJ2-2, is NAGVMQNPRHLVRRRGQEARLRCSPMKGHSHVYWYRQLPEEGLKFMVYLQKENIIDESGMPKERFSAEFPKEGPSILRIQQVVRGDSAAYFCASSPPGSGSGTGELFFGEGSRLTVL.